This T cell receptor (beta chain) was captured in a study of blood T cells in healthy people across ages. Sample-barcoded 5' priming and a J-beta primer mix drove a second PCR of about 6 to 12 cycles. TCRdb reprocessed the 5' RACE reads via MiXCR and lists one record per CDR3 protein. The table has 650,000 to 1,000,000 distinct CDR3 sequences, around 36% seen once. The sequenced sample was blood. The sequence was obtained from a man aged 18 to 35 in good health.

CDR3 loop: CSVPKGLTDTQYF. CDR3 sequence (DNA): TGCAGCGTCCCCAAAGGCCTCACAGATACGCAGTATTTT. The chain couples TRBV29-1 to TRBJ2-3; the D is unclear. CDR3 length equals 13 residues. CDR1 is SQVTM, CDR2 ANQGSEA, per germline. The V and J ends lost 6 bases and 2 bases respectively, with 12 bases between them.